Shown below are 10 T cell receptor beta chains from a single sample sequenced in a study of identical twins. One entry per CDR3 protein results from TCRdb running MiXCR on the 5' RACE reads. The table records 300,000 or so distinct CDR3 sequences, around 9.7% of them present only once. These data were also filed under a second study, of yellow fever vaccine responses in identical twins.

The sequenced sample consisted of CD8+ T cells sorted from blood. The receptors derive from a woman aged 18-30 years in good health.

The chain couples TRBV29-1 to TRBJ2-5; 9 nucleotides match TRBD1. V lost 4 bases and J lost 5; bases outside the gene matches: 8. The germline V gene has CDR1 SQVTM and CDR2 ANQGSEA. This CDR3 is built from 14 residues. The CDR3 loop reads CSVASQGAVETQYF. The CDR3 bases are TGCAGCGTTGCATCACAGGGGGCGGTGGAGACCCAGTACTTC.

This clonotype has a handful of counts. The chain employs TRBV30 and TRBJ2-3, with 12 bases that match TRBD2. Looked up from germline, CDR1 is GTSNPN and CDR2 is SVGIG (reference sequence). The CDR3 contains 15 residues. V gave up 4 bases and J gave up 5 bases; unmatched junction bases: 7. The CDR3 nucleotides are TGTGCCTGGAACCTAGCGGGAGGGCCCAGAGATACGCAGTATTTT. Residues: CAWNLAGGPRDTQYF.

This clonotype was counted only a few times. This sequence joins TRBV4-1 and TRBJ2-7, with 7 bases lining up with TRBD1. Germline lookup yields CDR1 MGHRA and CDR2 YSYEKL. Unmatched junction bases numbered 9, after V lost 2 bases and J lost 5 bases. The CDR3 contains 15 residues. In nucleotides, the CDR3 is TGCGCCAGCAGCCAATACGGGGACAGTCCAAACGAGCAGTACTTC. It encodes CASSQYGDSPNEQYF.

The chain carries TRBV19 and TRBJ2-3, with D possibly TRBD2 on 5 matching bases. Per germline, CDR1 LNHDA and CDR2 SQIVND (reference sequence). The CDR3 has 16 residues. V lost 2 bases to trimming and J lost 0 bases, with 12 bases between them. CDR3 amino acids: CASSIPERESTDTQYF. The CDR3, as DNA: TGTGCCAGTAGTATACCCGAGAGGGAGAGCACAGATACGCAGTATTTT.

Many counts were recorded for this clonotype. This chain joins TRBV25-1 and TRBJ2-3; TRBD2 agrees at 9 bases. CDR3 size: 17 residues. V lost 3 bases and J lost 2; bases outside the gene matches: 9. Germline assignment: CDR1 MGHDK and CDR2 SYGVNS. The CDR3 sequence: CASSEWLAGFYTDTQYF. CDR3 sequence (DNA): TGTGCCAGCAGTGAGTGGCTAGCGGGGTTCTACACAGATACGCAGTATTTT.

V is TRBV7-3 and J is TRBJ1-2; TRBD1 aligns across 9 bases. The CDR3 runs 14 residues. Germline V gene lookup returns CDR1 SGHTA and CDR2 FQGTGA. Trimming at V came to 5 bases and at J to 6 bases, leaving 7 bases not matched to a gene. The CDR3 DNA reads TGTGCCAGCAGCCCGACAGGGGGTGGGGATGGCTACACCTTC. The encoded protein is CASSPTGGGDGYTF.

The rearrangement joins TRBV4-3 to TRBJ2-7, with D possibly called TRBD1 or TRBD2 (6 bases each). CDR1 is LGHNA, CDR2 YSLEER, per germline. V lost 0 bases to trimming and J lost 6 bases, with 18 bases between them. This CDR3 has 16 amino acids. DNA of the CDR3: TGCGCCAGCAGCCAAGATTGGGCGGAGGGGGGTGGCGAGCAGTACTTC. Its translation is CASSQDWAEGGGEQYF.

The chain recombines TRBV6-5 with TRBJ1-1, with 10 bases aligning to TRBD1. Germline values: CDR1 MNHEY, CDR2 SVGAGI. Losses at the gene ends were 8 bases for V and 2 bases for J; bases not matched to a gene: 11. The CDR3 covers 16 residues. DNA for the CDR3: TGTGCCAGCGGTTCTGGGGGACAGGGGAGAAACACTGAAGCTTTCTTT. It specifies CASGSGGQGRNTEAFF.

J is TRBJ1-6 and V is TRBV4-2; 10 nucleotides line up with TRBD1. The germline V gene has CDR1 LGHNA and CDR2 YNFKEQ. V lost 0 bases and J lost 7; bases outside the gene matches: 12. The CDR3 sequence is 19 residues long. Here the CDR3 reads CASSQDTGTGEFKNSPLHF. The CDR3 DNA is TGTGCCAGCAGCCAAGATACGGGGACAGGGGAGTTTAAAAATTCACCCCTCCACTTT.

Ten or more counts support this clonotype. The chain uses TRBV5-1 and TRBJ1-1; D possibly corresponds to TRBD1 (6 bases). Trimming took 4 bases from V and 5 from J, leaving 12 bases between them. Germline CDR1 SGHRS, CDR2 YFSETQ. The CDR3 runs to 13 residues. The CDR3 DNA reads as TGCGCCAGCAGCCGGCCCGACAGGACTGAAGCTTTCTTT. Protein product: CASSRPDRTEAFF. The variable domain in full, with the rest retrieved from reference TRBV5-1 and TRBJ1-1, is KAGVTQTPRYLIKTRGQQVTLSCSPISGHRSVSWYQQTPGQGLQFLFEYFSETQRNKGNFPGRFSGRQFSNSRSEMNVSTLELGDSALYLCASSRPDRTEAFFGQGTRLTVV.